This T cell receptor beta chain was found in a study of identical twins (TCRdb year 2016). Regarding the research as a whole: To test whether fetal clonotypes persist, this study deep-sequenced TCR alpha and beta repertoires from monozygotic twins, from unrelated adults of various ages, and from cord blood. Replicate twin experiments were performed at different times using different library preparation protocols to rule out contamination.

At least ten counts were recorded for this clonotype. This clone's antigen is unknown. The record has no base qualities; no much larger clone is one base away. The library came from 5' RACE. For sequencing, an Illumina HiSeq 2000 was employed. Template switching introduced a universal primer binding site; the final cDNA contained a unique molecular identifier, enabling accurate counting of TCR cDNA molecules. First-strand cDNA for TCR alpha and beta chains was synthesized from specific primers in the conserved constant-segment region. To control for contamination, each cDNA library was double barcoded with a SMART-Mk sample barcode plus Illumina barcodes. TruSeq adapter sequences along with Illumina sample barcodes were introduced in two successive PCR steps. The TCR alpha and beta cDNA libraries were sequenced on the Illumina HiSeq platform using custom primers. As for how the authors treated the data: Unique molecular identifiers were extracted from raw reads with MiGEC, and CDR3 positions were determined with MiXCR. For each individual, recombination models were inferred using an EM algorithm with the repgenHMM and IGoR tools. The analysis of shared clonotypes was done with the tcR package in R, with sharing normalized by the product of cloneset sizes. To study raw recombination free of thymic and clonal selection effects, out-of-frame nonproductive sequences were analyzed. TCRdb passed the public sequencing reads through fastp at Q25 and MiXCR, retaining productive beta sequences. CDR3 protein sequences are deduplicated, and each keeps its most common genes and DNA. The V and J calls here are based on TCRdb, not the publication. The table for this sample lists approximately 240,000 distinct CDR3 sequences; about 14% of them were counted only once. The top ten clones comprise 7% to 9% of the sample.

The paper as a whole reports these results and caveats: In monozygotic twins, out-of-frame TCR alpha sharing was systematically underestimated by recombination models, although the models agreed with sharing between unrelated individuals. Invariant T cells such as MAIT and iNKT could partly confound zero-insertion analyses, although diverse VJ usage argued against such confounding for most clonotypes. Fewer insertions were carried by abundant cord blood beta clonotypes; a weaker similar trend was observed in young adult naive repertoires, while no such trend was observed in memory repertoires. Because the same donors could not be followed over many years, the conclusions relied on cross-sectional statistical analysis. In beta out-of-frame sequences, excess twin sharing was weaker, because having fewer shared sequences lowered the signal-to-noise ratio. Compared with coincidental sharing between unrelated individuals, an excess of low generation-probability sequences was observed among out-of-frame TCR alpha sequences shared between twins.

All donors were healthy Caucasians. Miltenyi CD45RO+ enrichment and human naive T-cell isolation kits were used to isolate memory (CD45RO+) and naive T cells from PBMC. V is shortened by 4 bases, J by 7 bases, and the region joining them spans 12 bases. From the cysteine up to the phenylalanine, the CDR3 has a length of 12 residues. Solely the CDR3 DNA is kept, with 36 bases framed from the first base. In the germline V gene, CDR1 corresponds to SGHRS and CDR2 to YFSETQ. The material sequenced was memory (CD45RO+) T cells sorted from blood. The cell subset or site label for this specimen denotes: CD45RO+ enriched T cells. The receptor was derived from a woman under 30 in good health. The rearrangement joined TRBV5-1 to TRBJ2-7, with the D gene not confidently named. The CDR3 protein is CASSDLGGEQYF. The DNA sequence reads TGCGCCAGCAGCGATCTAGGTGGGGAGCAGTACTTC.